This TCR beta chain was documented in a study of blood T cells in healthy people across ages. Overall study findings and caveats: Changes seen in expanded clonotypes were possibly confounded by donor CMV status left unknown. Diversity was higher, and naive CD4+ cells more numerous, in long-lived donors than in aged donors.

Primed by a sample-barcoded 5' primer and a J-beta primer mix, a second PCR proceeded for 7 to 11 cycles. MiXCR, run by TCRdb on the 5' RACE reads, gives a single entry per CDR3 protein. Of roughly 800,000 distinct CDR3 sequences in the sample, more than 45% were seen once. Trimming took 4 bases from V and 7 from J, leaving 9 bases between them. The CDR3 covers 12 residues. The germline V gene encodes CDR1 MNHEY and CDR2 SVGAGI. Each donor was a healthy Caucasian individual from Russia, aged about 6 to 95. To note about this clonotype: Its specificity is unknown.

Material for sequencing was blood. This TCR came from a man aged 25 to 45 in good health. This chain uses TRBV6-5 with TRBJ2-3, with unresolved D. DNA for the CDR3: TGTGCCAGCAGTTCCCTGGGGTATACGCAGTATTTT. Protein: CASSSLGYTQYF.